What follows is one TCR beta chain and its context. The data originate from a study of blood T cell repertoires in COVID-19. At the level of the study: The origin of the acute and convalescent COVID-19 samples was the United States, Italy and Spain. PBMCs, B-cell-depleted T cells, or T cells provided the cDNA or gDNA that made up the material.

Per the germline V gene, CDR1 is SGHRS and CDR2 is YFSETQ. Germline trimming cut 4 bases from V and 8 bases from J; bases unmatched to any gene: 13. The CDR3 extends over 15 amino acids. Per the authors' pipeline: By means of reference gene primer amplification, nucleated cell counts were estimated. The table came from immunoSEQ multiplex PCR; TCRdb's copy has only in-frame clones and leaves some out. That table is the source of V, J and clone size, and D and trimming were worked out from the DNA. The sample records around 190,000 clones, roughly three quarters being singletons. The rearrangement joins TRBV5-1 to TRBJ1-2; TRBD1 agrees at 8 bases. Sequenced: peripheral blood. The TCR was taken from a woman aged 45-60 years with active or convalescent COVID-19. The CDR3 nucleotides are TGCGCCAGCAGCAACGCCCTCGGACAGGGTGAGGGCTACACCTTC. It specifies CASSNALGQGEGYTF. Complete variable domain (other parts from reference TRBV5-1 and TRBJ1-2): KAGVTQTPRYLIKTRGQQVTLSCSPISGHRSVSWYQQTPGQGLQFLFEYFSETQRNKGNFPGRFSGRQFSNSRSEMNVSTLELGDSALYLCASSNALGQGEGYTFGSGTRLTVV.